This T cell receptor beta chain was recovered during a study of early T cells in non-severe SARS-CoV-2 infection. Only a few counts were recorded for this clonotype. Attachment of unique molecular identifiers to individual cDNA molecules was performed. TCRdb redid the calling of the 5' RACE reads with MiXCR, one entry per CDR3 protein. The sample lists about 83,000 distinct CDR3 sequences, about 10% occurring once. The sequence derives from an adult who was a healthcare worker with PCR-confirmed SARS-CoV-2 infection or an uninfected control (not recorded which). The sample consisted of whole blood, taken at baseline.

The chain's CDR3 is CASRPSQNSFRYTF. Here the CDR3 DNA reads TGTGCCAGCAGACCATCACAGAACTCCTTTCGCTACACCTTC. The V gene is TRBV6-6, the J gene TRBJ1-2; D ambiguous. V shed 6 bases and J shed 9 bases, with 20 bases lying between them. Germline values: CDR1 MNHNY, CDR2 SVGAGI (reference sequence). The CDR3 length is 14 residues.